Sequencing of this TCR beta chain was carried out in a study of blood T cell repertoires in COVID-19. Study context: Italy, Spain and the United States were the sources of the convalescent and acute COVID-19 samples. Nucleic acid was either cDNA or gDNA, and it came from T cells, B-cell-depleted T cells, or PBMCs.

Authors' analysis steps: Amplification of reference gene primers was used by the study to estimate nucleated cell counts. Repertoires were generated with immunoSEQ multiplex PCR, while TCRdb's copy carries only in-frame clones and drops some. The D gene and trimming were derived from the DNA, and the V and J assignments and clone size from that table. In the table there are roughly 62,000 clones, roughly 84% of which are singletons. CDR3 length equals 16 residues. Trimming took 1 base from V and 1 from J, leaving 15 bases between them. The V gene's germline CDR1 is SQVTM and CDR2 ANQGSEA. The chain carries TRBV29-1 and TRBJ2-3; D is perhaps TRBD1 (5 bases). The sequence was obtained from a man at least 80 years old with COVID-19, enrolled during active disease. The sample consisted of peripheral blood. The DNA for the CDR3 is TGCAGCGTTGAAGGTGACCCGGACACTCGCACAGATACGCAGTATTTT. As protein: CSVEGDPDTRTDTQYF.